A single T cell receptor (beta chain) is shown here with its context. The data derive from a study of T-cell memory formation after mild COVID-19. TCRdb redid the calling of the 5' RACE reads with MiXCR, one entry per CDR3 protein. The table lists about 360,000 distinct CDR3 sequences, 10% to 15% of them singletons. After removal of 6 bases from V and 1 base from J, the junction contained 10 bases not matched to a gene. There are 17 residues in the CDR3. From germline, CDR1 is SGHDN and CDR2 FVKESK. The sequencing input was PBMCs or a T cell subset sorted from them (not recorded which). The chain has TRBV14 and TRBJ2-3; 10 bases map to TRBD2. The sequence derives from a man between 18 and 29 years old who had mild COVID-19 (a few samples of this study predate the infection). Cell type and time point are not known. CDR3 sequence: CASSFWTSGVGTDTQYF. CDR3 in DNA: TGTGCCAGCAGTTTTTGGACTAGCGGAGTGGGCACAGATACGCAGTATTTT. Complete variable domain (other parts from reference TRBV14 and TRBJ2-3): EAGVTQFPSHSVIEKGQTVTLRCDPISGHDNLYWYRRVMGKEIKFLLHFVKESKQDESGMPNNRFLAERTGGTYSTLKVQPAELEDSGVYFCASSFWTSGVGTDTQYFGPGTRLTVL.